This T cell receptor beta chain comes out of a study of beta chain features in type 1 diabetes. Notes on the study in general: Cells carrying high TCR expression could end up over-represented when cDNA is sequenced. Among all four CD4+ subsets, Type 1 diabetes patients had TCRB CDR3s that were moderately but significantly shorter.

Expressed TCRB transcripts were sequenced after all isolated RNA was converted to cDNA. The data were produced by immunoSEQ multiplex PCR, yet TCRdb's version contains in-frame clones alone and is incomplete. The sample shows just over 600,000 clones, around 15% of them seen only once. Isolation of CD4+ naive, central memory, regulatory and stem cell-like memory cells was achieved by sorting via CD45RO/CCR7/CD25/CD127/CD95/CD27. Remarks on this clone: What it recognizes is unknown.

This sequence was found in a man younger than 35 in good health. The material sequenced was naive CD4+ T cells from blood.

CDR3 in DNA: TGTGCCAGCAGCTTAGCGTTCGGGGGGGTAACTGAAGCTTTCTTT. Translating it yields CASSLAFGGVTEAFF. The chain links TRBV7-2 to TRBJ1-1; TRBD1 might be the D (5 bases). Trimming removed 0 bases from V and 5 bases from J, with 13 bases in between. Germline V lookup: CDR1 SGHTA, CDR2 FQGNSA. This CDR3 contains 15 residues.